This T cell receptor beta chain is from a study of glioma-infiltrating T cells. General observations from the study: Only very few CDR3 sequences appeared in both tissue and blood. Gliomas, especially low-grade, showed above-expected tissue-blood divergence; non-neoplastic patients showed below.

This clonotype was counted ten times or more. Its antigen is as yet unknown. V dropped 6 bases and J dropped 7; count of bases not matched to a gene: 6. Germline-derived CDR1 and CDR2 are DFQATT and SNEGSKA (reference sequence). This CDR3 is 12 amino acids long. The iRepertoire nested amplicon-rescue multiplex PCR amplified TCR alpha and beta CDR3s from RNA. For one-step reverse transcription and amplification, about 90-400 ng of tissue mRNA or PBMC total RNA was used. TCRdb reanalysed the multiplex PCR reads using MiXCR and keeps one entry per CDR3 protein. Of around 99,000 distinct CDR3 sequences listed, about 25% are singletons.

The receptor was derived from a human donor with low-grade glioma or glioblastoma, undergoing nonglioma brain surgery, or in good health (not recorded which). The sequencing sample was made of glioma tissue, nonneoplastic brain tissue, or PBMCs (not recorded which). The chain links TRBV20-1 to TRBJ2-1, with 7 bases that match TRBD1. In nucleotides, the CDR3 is TGCAGTGCAGGGGGCCAGTTTAATGAGCAGTTCTTC. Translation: CSAGGQFNEQFF.